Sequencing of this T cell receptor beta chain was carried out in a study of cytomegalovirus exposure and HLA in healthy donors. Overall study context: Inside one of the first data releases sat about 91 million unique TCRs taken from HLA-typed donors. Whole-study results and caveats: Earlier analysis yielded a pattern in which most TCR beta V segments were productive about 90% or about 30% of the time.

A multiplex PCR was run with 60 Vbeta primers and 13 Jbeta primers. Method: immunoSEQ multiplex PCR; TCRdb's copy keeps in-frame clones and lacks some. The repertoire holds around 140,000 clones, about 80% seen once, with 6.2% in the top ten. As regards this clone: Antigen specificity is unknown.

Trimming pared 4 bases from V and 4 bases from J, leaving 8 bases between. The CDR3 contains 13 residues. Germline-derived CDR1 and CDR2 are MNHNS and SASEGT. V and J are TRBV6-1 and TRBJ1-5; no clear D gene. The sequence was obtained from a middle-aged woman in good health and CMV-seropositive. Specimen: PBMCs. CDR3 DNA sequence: TGTGCCAGCAGTGTGGGGAGAAATCAGCCCCAGCATTTT. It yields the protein CASSVGRNQPQHF.